One T cell receptor (beta chain) is described in this entry. As yet, its antigen is unknown. These data belong to a study of T cells in tuberculosis. The overall study: CD1B tetramers identified T cells specific for mycobacterial lipid GMM. In South Africa, adults with active tuberculosis were compared with IGRA-negative and latently infected IGRA-positive adolescents.

V was clipped by 0 bases and J by 6 bases, with 9 bases between them. CDR3 length: 14 amino acids. Germline V gene data show CDR1 as SGHRS and CDR2 as YFSETQ. Each donor contributed 95,000 or so T cells on average, unsorted. The repertoire was sequenced with immunoSEQ multiplex PCR; TCRdb's copy has only in-frame clones and lacks some. The sample carries fewer than 30,000 clones, over 90% recorded once. Study results and limitations: Smaller alpha distances in active tuberculosis partly reflected shorter CDR3-alpha lengths.

J is TRBJ2-2 and V is TRBV5-1; D is undetermined. Sequenced material: PBMCs. This sequence was found in a donor between 5 and 29 years old with latent tuberculosis or without tuberculosis infection. Written as DNA, the CDR3 is TGCGCCAGCAGCTTGGGTGGAGATTCCGGGGAGCTGTTTTTT. This gives the protein CASSLGGDSGELFF. Full variable domain (rest looked up from reference TRBV5-1 and TRBJ2-2): KAGVTQTPRYLIKTRGQQVTLSCSPISGHRSVSWYQQTPGQGLQFLFEYFSETQRNKGNFPGRFSGRQFSNSRSEMNVSTLELGDSALYLCASSLGGDSGELFFGEGSRLTVL.